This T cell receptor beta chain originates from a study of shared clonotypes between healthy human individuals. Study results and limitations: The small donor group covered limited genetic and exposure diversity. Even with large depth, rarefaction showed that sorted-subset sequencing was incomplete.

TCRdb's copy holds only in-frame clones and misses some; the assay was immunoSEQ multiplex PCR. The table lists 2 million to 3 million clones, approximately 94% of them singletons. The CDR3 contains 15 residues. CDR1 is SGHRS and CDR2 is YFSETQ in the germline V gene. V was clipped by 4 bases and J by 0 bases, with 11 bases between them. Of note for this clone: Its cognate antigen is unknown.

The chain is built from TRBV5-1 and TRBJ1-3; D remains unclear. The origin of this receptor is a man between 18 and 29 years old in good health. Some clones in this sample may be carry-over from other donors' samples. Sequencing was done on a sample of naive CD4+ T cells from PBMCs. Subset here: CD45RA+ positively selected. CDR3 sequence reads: CASSPNFGSGNTIYF. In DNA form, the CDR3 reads TGCGCCAGCAGCCCTAATTTTGGCTCTGGAAACACCATATATTTT.